This T cell receptor (beta chain) was observed in a study of vaccination and CD4 T cells after COVID-19. Treatment given: roughly ten-day PBMC culture with coronavirus spike peptide pools or control peptides (ViraFEST assay). Sequence data for DNA of cultured CD4+ T cells were generated by the Oncomine TCR Beta short-read assay. Each CDR3 protein gets one entry after TCRdb re-called the PCR reads with MiXCR. Here the sample spans 20,000 to 25,000 distinct CDR3 sequences, 35% to 45% being singletons. Study results and limitations: The median count of SARS-CoV-2-reactive clonotypes rose from approximately 21 to 40, not significantly.

A few counts support this clonotype. Its antigen is as yet unknown. The CDR3 runs 15 residues. Germline V gives CDR1 SGHVS, CDR2 FQNEAQ. V was trimmed by 1 base and J by 0 bases, leaving 9 bases between them. This sequence originates from a human donor who had recovered from COVID-19. The sequenced sample was CD4+ T cells from blood, cultured in vitro, obtained before SARS-CoV-2 vaccination. The chain employs TRBV7-8 and TRBJ1-1; D not resolved. The CDR3 region is CASSLVGVMNTEAFF. CDR3 sequence (DNA): TGTGCCAGCAGCTTAGTCGGGGTCATGAACACTGAAGCTTTCTTT.